This T cell receptor (beta chain) came from a study of control samples from healthy donors and cancer patients. Per the germline V gene, CDR1 is SGHAT and CDR2 is FQNNGV. CDR3 length: 15 residues. J lost 0 bases, V lost 2 bases, and 1 base had no gene match. Produced via immunoSEQ multiplex PCR; TCRdb's table is partial and in-frame only. The sample has approximately 150,000 clones; roughly 95% are singletons. Sequencing was done on a sample of blood. V and J are TRBV11-2 and TRBJ1-3, with 7 bases fitting TRBD1. The TCR comes from a woman in her 30s in good health. CDR3 sequence: CASSLRDSSGNTIYF. The DNA of the CDR3 is TGTGCCAGCAGCTTAAGGGACAGCTCTGGAAACACCATATATTTT.